These 19 T cell receptor beta chains were sequenced from one sample in a study of molecular identifiers for immune sequencing clone quantification. TCRdb reprocessed the PCR reads with MiXCR, giving one entry per CDR3 protein. This sample carries tens of thousands of distinct CDR3 sequences, roughly 25% of them seen once, and the ten largest clones take around 0.77%. The sequenced sample was naive CD8+ T cells from blood, with Jurkat cell RNA spiked in. The subset: FACS-sorted CD8+CD4-CCR7+CD45RA+ naive T cells. The receptor set was obtained from a human donor in good health. Some libraries in this study had Jurkat cell RNA spiked in.

In its sample, this clonotype was seen many times. The genes are TRBV4-3 and TRBJ2-3; TRBD2 might be the D (5 bases). The V and J ends lost 0 bases and 0 bases respectively, with 13 bases between them. Germline-derived CDR1 and CDR2 are LGHNA and YSLEER. The CDR3 length is 17 residues. The CDR3 spells CASSQDTGITSTDTQYF. The CDR3 DNA reads as TGCGCCAGCAGCCAAGATACCGGGATTACTAGCACAGATACGCAGTATTTT.

This clonotype was detected only a few times. The chain uses TRBV11-2 and TRBJ2-1; the D is unclear. V dropped 0 bases and J dropped 0 bases, with 9 bases sitting between them. The CDR3 covers 16 residues. Per the germline V gene, CDR1 is SGHAT and CDR2 is FQNNGV. The CDR3: CASSLDKRSSYNEQFF. The CDR3, as DNA: TGTGCCAGCAGCTTAGATAAGCGAAGCTCCTACAATGAGCAGTTCTTC.

The J gene is TRBJ2-3, the V gene TRBV5-1; tentatively, D is TRBD2 (6 bases). V dropped 3 bases and J dropped 4 bases, with 24 bases sitting between them. Germline V gene data show CDR1 as SGHRS and CDR2 as YFSETQ. This CDR3 spans 18 amino acids. The chain's CDR3 is CASSSNRTLGGRADTQYF. In DNA, the CDR3 is TGCGCCAGCAGCTCCAACAGGACCTTGGGGGGTCGGGCAGATACGCAGTATTTT.

Many counts were recorded for this clonotype. The chain links TRBV7-9 to TRBJ2-4; 9 bases are a match to TRBD2. Germline CDR1 reads SEHNR; CDR2 reads FQNEAQ (reference sequence). The CDR3 spans 17 residues. The V and J ends lost 5 bases and 1 base, in that order; junction bases with no gene match: 9. CDR3 residues: CASSARLAGGAKNIQYF. Written as DNA, the CDR3 is TGTGCCAGCAGCGCACGTCTGGCGGGAGGGGCCAAAAACATTCAGTACTTC.

This rearrangement joins TRBV13 to TRBJ2-4, with unresolved D. There are 13 residues in the CDR3. The ends were cut back, 2 bases at V and 5 bases at J, with 7 bases in the middle. Germline V gene sequence: CDR1 PRHDT, CDR2 FYEKMQ (reference sequence). The CDR3 DNA reads TGTGCCAGCAGCTTAAGATATCAAAACATTCAGTACTTC. This sequence encodes CASSLRYQNIQYF.

This clonotype appeared a few times. This chain links TRBV12-3 or TRBV12-4 with TRBJ1-5; D remains ambiguous. Trimming removed 3 bases from V and 0 bases from J, with 18 bases in between. CDR3 length: 18 residues. CDR3 in amino acids: CASSFSSLGYDSNQPQHF. The DNA of the CDR3 is TGTGCCAGCAGTTTCTCTTCCCTAGGATACGATAGCAATCAGCCCCAGCATTTT.

The table lists this clonotype with many counts. The chain combines TRBV29-1 with TRBJ2-1; 15 bases are shared with TRBD2. Germline assignment: CDR1 SQVTM and CDR2 ANQGSEA. V shed 1 base, J shed 8 bases, and the junction held 3 bases outside the gene matches. The CDR3 sequence is 15 residues long. The CDR3 region is CSVEGTSGRVDEQFF. The CDR3 bases are TGCAGCGTTGAAGGGACTAGCGGGAGGGTAGATGAGCAGTTCTTC.

This clonotype was seen only a few times. CDR3 DNA: TGCAGTGCTAGAGGAAAGGACAGGGTAGGGAATCAGCCCCAGCATTTT. Amino acid sequence: CSARGKDRVGNQPQHF. The genes are TRBV20-1 and TRBJ1-5, with TRBD1 matching 8 bases. Germline-derived CDR1 and CDR2 are DFQATT and SNEGSKA (reference sequence). This CDR3 is 16 amino acids long. The junction had 9 bases not matched to a gene; V was cut back by 1 base and J by 4 bases.

Note on this clonotype: A much larger clone lies a single base off, so this may be a read error. This chain links TRBV27 with TRBJ2-3; D not resolved. V was shortened by 2 bases and J by 4 bases, with 13 bases between the two germline ends. The CDR3 loop spans 15 amino acids. Germline V gene data show CDR1 as MNHEY and CDR2 as SMNVEV (reference sequence). CDR3 sequence reads: CASSLIGYIADTQYF. The CDR3 coding sequence is TGTGCCAGCAGTTTAATAGGGTATATCGCAGATACGCAGTATTTT.

J is TRBJ2-3 and V is TRBV19; 10 nucleotides line up with TRBD1. The CDR3 runs 15 residues. V shed 3 bases, J shed 8 bases, and the junction held 8 bases outside the gene matches. Germline-derived CDR1 and CDR2 are LNHDA and SQIVND (reference sequence). The chain's CDR3 is CASSMVGTGEGTQYF. The CDR3 nucleotides are TGTGCCAGTAGTATGGTCGGGACAGGGGAAGGTACGCAGTATTTT. Complete variable domain (other parts from reference TRBV19 and TRBJ2-3): DGGITQSPKYLFRKEGQNVTLSCEQNLNHDAMYWYRQDPGQGLRLIYYSQIVNDFQKGDIAEGYSVSREKKESFPLTVTSAQKNPTAFYLCASSMVGTGEGTQYFGPGTRLTVL.

This clonotype was counted a few times. Being one base from a much bigger clone, this may be a read error. The V call is TRBV28, the J call TRBJ2-7; D is possibly TRBD1 or TRBD2 (5 bases each). The CDR3 spans 15 residues. Trimming took off 8 bases at V and 7 bases at J, with 24 bases between the two ends. Germline V gene lookup returns CDR1 MDHEN and CDR2 SYDVKM. Written as DNA, the CDR3 is TGTGCCAGCGGCCACCGCCGGGACGGTCAGGGAGAGCAGTACTTC. Amino acid sequence: CASGHRRDGQGEQYF.

The gene calls are TRBV19 and TRBJ2-3; the D is unclear. The CDR3 spans 14 residues. Germline-derived CDR1 and CDR2 are LNHDA and SQIVND (reference sequence). The ends were cut back, 3 bases at V and 4 bases at J, with 11 bases in the middle. This chain's CDR3 is CASSIVSGADTQYF. CDR3 DNA sequence: TGTGCCAGTAGTATTGTCAGTGGGGCAGATACGCAGTATTTT.

This clonotype was observed at least ten times. J is TRBJ1-1 and V is TRBV7-3; unclear D gene. Trimming shortened V by 2 bases and J by 5 bases, and 6 bases separated the two germline ends. Germline V gene sequence: CDR1 SGHTA, CDR2 FQGTGA. The CDR3 spans 12 residues. Here the CDR3 reads CASSLPGTEAFF. CDR3 DNA sequence: TGTGCCAGCAGCTTACCGGGGACTGAAGCTTTCTTT.

This clonotype was counted between two and nine times. This sequence joins TRBV20-1 and TRBJ1-5; no clear D. V was cut by 2 bases and J by 6 bases, with 5 bases left in between. This CDR3 comprises 11 residues. From germline, CDR1 is DFQATT and CDR2 SNEGSKA (reference sequence). The CDR3 nucleotides read TGCAGTGCTAGACGAGGTCAGCCCCAGCATTTT. Residues: CSARRGQPQHF.

Of note for this clonotype: One base away lies a much larger clone, so this may be a sequencing read error. The rearrangement links TRBV29-1 to TRBJ1-1; D ambiguous. V lost 3 bases to trimming and J lost 6 bases, with 5 bases between them. CDR3 length: 10 amino acids. From germline, CDR1 is SQVTM and CDR2 ANQGSEA. The CDR3 DNA reads as TGCAGCGTTGAGGGATCTGAAGCTTTCTTT. It translates to CSVEGSEAFF.

This chain links TRBV28 with TRBJ2-6; the D call may be TRBD1 or TRBD2 (5 bases each). The CDR3 runs 21 residues. V gave up 5 bases and J gave up 0 bases, with 26 bases separating them. CDR1 and CDR2 (germline): MDHEN, SYDVKM. The CDR3 here is CASSPIAGAQGFYSGANVLTF. CDR3 sequence (DNA): TGTGCCAGCAGTCCGATCGCCGGGGCCCAGGGTTTCTACTCTGGGGCCAACGTCCTGACTTTC.

Notes on this clonotype: A much more abundant neighbour one base away suggests this may be a read error. The chain combines TRBV20-1 with TRBJ2-7, with 7 bases fitting TRBD1. This CDR3 is 14 amino acids long. From germline, CDR1 is DFQATT and CDR2 SNEGSKA (reference sequence). As DNA, the CDR3 is TGCAGTACTAGAACGACAGGGTACTCCTACGAGCAGTACTTC. This translates into CSTRTTGYSYEQYF.

This clonotype was picked up a small number of times. The genes are TRBV3-1 and TRBJ1-2; D not resolved. Germline V gene sequence: CDR1 LGHDT, CDR2 YNNKEL (reference sequence). The CDR3 sequence is 15 residues long. Trimming pared 0 bases from V and 7 bases from J, leaving 15 bases between. CDR3 residues: CASSQEAGGGSGYTF. CDR3 coding DNA: TGTGCCAGCAGCCAAGAGGCGGGAGGAGGCTCTGGCTACACCTTC.

In regard to this clonotype: One junction end disagrees with the germline gene, perhaps due to a read error. The rearrangement uses TRBV12-3 or TRBV12-4 and TRBJ1-6, with 7 bases identical to TRBD1. The CDR3 runs to 15 residues. The CDR3 sequence: CASSVTGALDSPPHF. In DNA form, the CDR3 reads TGTGCCAGCAGTGTTACAGGGGCTCTGGATTCACCCCCCCACTTT.